The rows below give T cell receptor beta chains drawn from one sample of a study of T cell responses to AZD1222 COVID-19 vaccine. TCRdb's copy holds only in-frame clones and misses some; the assay was immunoSEQ multiplex PCR. Here the sample spans around 100,000 clones, approximately 89% being singletons. This material consisted of peripheral blood, taken 28 days after the second AZD1222 dose. These receptors all stem from an adult who received the AZD1222 COVID-19 vaccine. Both conserved end residues are part of each CDR3. A D gene is named only where the DNA matches it firmly. Clone size, where shown, is once, few, many, or a class for clones that have expanded.

>TRBV29-1|TRBD1|.|TRBJ1-6
TGCAGCGTTGCATCAGGGGGCTTAGGTTCACCCCTCCACTTT
CSVASGGLGSPLHF
>TRBV7-2|TRBD2|.|TRBJ2-4
TGTGCCAGCAGCTTAGGGCTCGGACTAGCGGGAGACATTCAGTACTTC
CASSLGLGLAGDIQYF
>TRBV19|.|.|TRBJ2-5
TGTGCCAGTAGTATAGCCCCCCCGCCGGAGGCCCAGTACTTC
CASSIAPPPEAQYF
>TRBV25-1|TRBD1|.|TRBJ1-1
TGTGCCAGCAGCAGACAGGGCTCCACTGAAGCTTTCTTT
CASSRQGSTEAFF
>TRBV5-6|TRBD1|.|TRBJ2-3
TGTGCCAGCAGCTCGGCGGGACAGGGGGGAGATACGCAGTATTTT
CASSSAGQGGDTQYF
>TRBV5-4|.|.|TRBJ2-6
TGTGCCAGCAGCCTGGACAGTAACGTCCTGACTTTC
CASSLDSNVLTF
>TRBV5-4|.|.|TRBJ1-2
TGTGCCAGCAGCTTGGGGGCCGGCAGGGCAGACTATGGCTACACCTTC
CASSLGAGRADYGYTF
>TRBV28|.|once|TRBJ2-7
TGTGCCAGCAGTTTACCGGACAGCCCCTACGAGCAGTACTTC
CASSLPDSPYEQYF
>TRBV15|.|.|TRBJ2-5
TGTGCCACCAGCAGAGTAGTGGGGTCGGAGACCCAGTACTTC
CATSRVVGSETQYF
>TRBV5-1|.|.|TRBJ1-1
TGCGCCAGCAGCTTGGGGTCCCCTAAGTTGACTGAAGCTTTCTTT
CASSLGSPKLTEAFF
>TRBV29-1|.|.|TRBJ2-3
TGCAGCGTTCGAAAGGAGTCAGATGGACCGTATTTT
CSVRKESDGPYF
>TRBV6-2/TRBV6-3|.|.|TRBJ1-6
TGTGCCAGCAGTTACGGGACAAATAATTCACCCCTCCACTTT
CASSYGTNNSPLHF
>TRBV12-3/TRBV12-4|.|.|TRBJ1-2
TGTGCCAGCAGTTTTGGGGGGACAGGCTACACCTTC
CASSFGGTGYTF
>TRBV28|.|.|TRBJ1-6
TGTGCCAGCAGTTTACTGGGGGCAAGTAATTCACCCCTCCACTTT
CASSLLGASNSPLHF
>TRBV4-3|TRBD2|.|TRBJ2-1
TGCGCCAGCAGCCAAGGACTAGCGGGAGGGCGCGAGCAGTTCTTC
CASSQGLAGGREQFF
>TRBV5-3|.|.|TRBJ1-2
TGTGCCAGAAGCTTGGAAGAGACGTCTTATGGCTACACCTTC
CARSLEETSYGYTF
>TRBV9|TRBD1|.|TRBJ1-6
TGTGCCAGCAGCCCCCGGGACAGGGGGGGCTCACCCCTCCACTTT
CASSPRDRGGSPLHF
>TRBV19|.|.|TRBJ1-4
TGTGCCAGTAGTATTTCTGCAACTAATGAAAAACTGTTTTTT
CASSISATNEKLFF
>TRBV2|TRBD1|.|TRBJ1-4
TGTGCCAGCAGTGAAGACAGGGGGCGACCTAATGAAAAACTGTTTTTT
CASSEDRGRPNEKLFF
>TRBV28|TRBD2|few|TRBJ2-2
TGTGCCAGCAGTTCATTACTAGCGGGAGTAGGCACCGGGGAGCTGTTTTTT
CASSSLLAGVGTGELFF
>TRBV11-2|.|once|TRBJ1-6
TGTGCCAGCAGCTTAGCCAGAGTGAATTCACCCCTCCACTTT
CASSLARVNSPLHF
>TRBV2|.|.|TRBJ1-5
TGTGCCAGCAGACTCTCCAGGGAAGGAGATCAGCCCCAGCATTTT
CASRLSREGDQPQHF
>TRBV6-5|.|.|TRBJ2-6
TGTGCCAGCAGTTACTCAAGGCTCTCTGGGGCCAACGTCCTGACTTTC
CASSYSRLSGANVLTF
>TRBV3-1/TRBV3-2|.|.|TRBJ1-3
TGTGCCAGCAGCCAGGGCTCTGGAAACACCATATATTTT
CASSQGSGNTIYF
>TRBV30|TRBD1|once|TRBJ1-2
TGTGCCTGGACCGCAGGGGGGGGTGGCTACACCTTC
CAWTAGGGGYTF
>TRBV2|TRBD1|.|TRBJ1-1
TGTGCCAGCAGAGGACAGGGGAGGATTCGAGACACTGAAGCTTTCTTT
CASRGQGRIRDTEAFF
>TRBV4-2|.|.|TRBJ1-3
TGTGCCAGCAGCCAAGAGGGGCCTCGCTCTGGAAACACCATATATTTT
CASSQEGPRSGNTIYF
>TRBV4-3|.|.|TRBJ1-3
TGCGCCAGCAGCCAAGATCTAGGGGACGGAAACACCATATATTTT
CASSQDLGDGNTIYF
>TRBV7-3|.|.|TRBJ1-1
TGTGCCAGCAGCTTAAACACCGACACTGAAGCTTTCTTT
CASSLNTDTEAFF
>TRBV19|.|once|TRBJ2-7
TGTGCCAGTAGCCGAACCGGGACCCCCTACGAGCAGTACTTC
CASSRTGTPYEQYF
>TRBV7-2|.|.|TRBJ2-3
TGTGCCAGCAGGCCAAGGTCCGGGGGCCCGACCCCCTGGACGCAGTATTTT
CASRPRSGGPTPWTQYF